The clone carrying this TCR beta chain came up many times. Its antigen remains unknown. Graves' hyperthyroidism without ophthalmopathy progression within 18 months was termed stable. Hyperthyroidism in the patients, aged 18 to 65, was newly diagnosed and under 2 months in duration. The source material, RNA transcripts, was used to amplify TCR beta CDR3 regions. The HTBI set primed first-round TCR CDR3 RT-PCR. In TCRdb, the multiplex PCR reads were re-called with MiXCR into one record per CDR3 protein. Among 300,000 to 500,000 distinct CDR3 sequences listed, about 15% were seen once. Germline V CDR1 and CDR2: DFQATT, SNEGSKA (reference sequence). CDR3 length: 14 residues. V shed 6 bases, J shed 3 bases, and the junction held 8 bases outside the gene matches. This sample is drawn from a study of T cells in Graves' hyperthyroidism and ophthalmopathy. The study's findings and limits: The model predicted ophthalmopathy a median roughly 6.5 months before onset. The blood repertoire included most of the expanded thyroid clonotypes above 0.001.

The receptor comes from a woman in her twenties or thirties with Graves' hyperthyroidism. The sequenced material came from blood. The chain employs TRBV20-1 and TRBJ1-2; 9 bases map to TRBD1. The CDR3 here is CSASTGGADYGYTF. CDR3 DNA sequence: TGCAGTGCCAGTACAGGGGGCGCTGACTATGGCTACACCTTC.